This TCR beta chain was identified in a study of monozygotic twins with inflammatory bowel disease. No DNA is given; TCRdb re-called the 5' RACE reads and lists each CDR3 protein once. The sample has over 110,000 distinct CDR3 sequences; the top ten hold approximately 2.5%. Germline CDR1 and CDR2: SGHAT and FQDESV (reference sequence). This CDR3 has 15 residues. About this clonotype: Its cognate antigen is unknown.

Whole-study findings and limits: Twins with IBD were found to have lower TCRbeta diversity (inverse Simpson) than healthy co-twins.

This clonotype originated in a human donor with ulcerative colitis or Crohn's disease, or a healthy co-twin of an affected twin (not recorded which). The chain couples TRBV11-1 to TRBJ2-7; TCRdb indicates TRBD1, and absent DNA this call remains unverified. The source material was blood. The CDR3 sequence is CASSLVGGSSYEQYF.